There are a few counts of the clone carrying this T cell receptor beta chain. The antigen is undetermined. These data originate in a study of T cell responses to AZD1222 COVID-19 vaccine. General study results and limits: Just a handful of AZD1222 recipients were seropositive at baseline. Clonal diversity was possibly underestimated, and the donors were mostly white British, with more females. Spike-specific TCR breadth and depth both grew after two AZD1222 doses. Mapped onto spike, vaccine-associated CD4 TCRs spanned it and were dominant at 160-218 and 743-854.

Repertoires were generated with immunoSEQ multiplex PCR, while TCRdb's copy carries only in-frame clones and drops some. The sample shows 100,000 to 150,000 clones, approximately 91% of them seen only once. The CDR3 loop spans 13 amino acids. Looked up from germline, CDR1 is MGHDK and CDR2 is SYGVNS. V lost 6 bases to trimming and J lost 3 bases, with 12 bases between them. The clonotype originates from an adult who received the AZD1222 COVID-19 vaccine. This sequence joins TRBV25-1 and TRBJ2-7; no clear D. The sequenced sample was peripheral blood, obtained 28 days after the second AZD1222 dose. The CDR3 DNA reads as TGTGCCAGCAGCCCCCCGTTGATCTACGAGCAGTACTTC. It specifies CASSPPLIYEQYF.